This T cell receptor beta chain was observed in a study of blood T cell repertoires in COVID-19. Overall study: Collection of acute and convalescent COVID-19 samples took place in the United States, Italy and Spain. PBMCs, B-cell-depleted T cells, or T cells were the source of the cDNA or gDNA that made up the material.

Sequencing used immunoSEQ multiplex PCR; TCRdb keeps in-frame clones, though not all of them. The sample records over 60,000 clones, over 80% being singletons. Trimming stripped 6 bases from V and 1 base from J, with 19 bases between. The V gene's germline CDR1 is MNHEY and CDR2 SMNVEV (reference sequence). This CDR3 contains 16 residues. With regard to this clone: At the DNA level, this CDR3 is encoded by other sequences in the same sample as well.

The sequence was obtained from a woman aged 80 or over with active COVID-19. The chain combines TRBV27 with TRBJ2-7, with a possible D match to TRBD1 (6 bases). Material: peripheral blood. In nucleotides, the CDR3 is TGTGCCAGCAGACTCCCAGACAGGCTGAAATCCTACGAGCAGTACTTC. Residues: CASRLPDRLKSYEQYF.